Listed below are T cell receptor beta chains from one sample, sequenced in a study of blood T cell repertoires in COVID-19. Data came from immunoSEQ multiplex PCR; TCRdb stores just in-frame clones and leaves some out. The data show some 230,000 clones, 65% to 90% seen once. The sequenced material came from peripheral blood. The receptors originated from a woman aged 50 to 65 with acute or convalescent COVID-19. CDR3s include the opening cysteine and the closing phenylalanine or tryptophan. A D gene is named only where the DNA matches it firmly. For some rows the clone size is stated as once, few or many, or as a class when expanded; others skip it.

CDR3aa: CSAIQGPEQYF
CDR3nt: TGCAGTGCAATACAGGGACCCGAGCAGTACTTC
abundance: NA
d_gene: NA
v_gene: TRBV20-1
j_gene: TRBJ2-7

CDR3aa: CASSLGGRRTISPLHF
CDR3nt: TGTGCCAGCAGCTTGGGAGGTCGGCGTACAATTTCACCCCTCCACTTT
abundance: NA
d_gene: NA
v_gene: TRBV5-6
j_gene: TRBJ1-6

CDR3aa: CASSFASGGLSEQFF
CDR3nt: TGTGCCAGCAGTTTTGCGAGCGGGGGGTTAAGTGAGCAGTTCTTC
abundance: NA
d_gene: TRBD2
v_gene: TRBV27
j_gene: TRBJ2-1

CDR3aa: CASSRDRKYEQYF
CDR3nt: TGTGCCAGTAGTCGGGACAGAAAATACGAGCAGTACTTC
abundance: NA
d_gene: TRBD1
v_gene: TRBV19
j_gene: TRBJ2-7

CDR3aa: CASSYSALAYGNEQFF
CDR3nt: TGTGCCAGCAGTTACTCTGCACTAGCGTATGGCAATGAGCAGTTCTTC
abundance: NA
d_gene: TRBD2
v_gene: TRBV6-5
j_gene: TRBJ2-1

CDR3aa: CASSSGLTGTEAFF
CDR3nt: TGTGCCAGCAGCTCGGGCCTCACGGGGACTGAAGCTTTCTTT
abundance: NA
d_gene: NA
v_gene: TRBV11-2
j_gene: TRBJ1-1

CDR3aa: CASSSSVAGTTNEKLFF
CDR3nt: TGTGCCAGCAGCTCCTCGGTGGCGGGGACAACTAATGAAAAACTGTTTTTT
abundance: NA
d_gene: NA
v_gene: TRBV5-5
j_gene: TRBJ1-4

CDR3aa: CASSGGYTEAFF
CDR3nt: TGTGCCAGCAGTGGAGGGTACACTGAAGCTTTCTTT
abundance: NA
d_gene: NA
v_gene: TRBV2
j_gene: TRBJ1-1

CDR3aa: CASSLSRGSEKLFF
CDR3nt: TGTGCCAGCAGTTTATCACGGGGTAGTGAAAAACTGTTTTTT
abundance: few
d_gene: NA
v_gene: TRBV27
j_gene: TRBJ1-4

CDR3aa: CASKGISTDTQYF
CDR3nt: TGTGCCAGCAAGGGGATTAGCACAGATACGCAGTATTTT
abundance: NA
d_gene: NA
v_gene: TRBV7-9
j_gene: TRBJ2-3

CDR3aa: CASRGTSGSYEQYF
CDR3nt: TGTGCCAGCAGGGGGACTAGCGGGTCCTACGAGCAGTACTTC
abundance: NA
d_gene: TRBD2
v_gene: TRBV6-6
j_gene: TRBJ2-7

CDR3aa: CASSIRDRRNYGYTF
CDR3nt: TGTGCCAGTAGTATCCGAGACAGGAGGAACTATGGCTACACCTTC
abundance: few
d_gene: NA
v_gene: TRBV19
j_gene: TRBJ1-2

CDR3aa: CASSKGWGLVGRVCGEQYF
CDR3nt: TGTGCCAGCAGCAAAGGCTGGGGACTAGTCGGGCGGGTGTGCGGCGAGCAGTACTTC
abundance: NA
d_gene: NA
v_gene: TRBV21-1
j_gene: TRBJ2-7

CDR3aa: CSASRTSGRQTQYF
CDR3nt: TGCAGTGCTAGTCGGACTAGCGGGAGACAGACCCAGTACTTC
abundance: NA
d_gene: TRBD2
v_gene: TRBV20-1
j_gene: TRBJ2-5

CDR3aa: CASSWDSSEAFF
CDR3nt: TGTGCCAGCAGTTGGGACAGCTCGGAAGCTTTCTTT
abundance: NA
d_gene: TRBD1
v_gene: TRBV12-3/TRBV12-4
j_gene: TRBJ1-1

CDR3aa: CASSSVPGQGSTGSFTGELFF
CDR3nt: TGTGCCAGCAGCTCGGTGCCGGGACAGGGGTCTACTGGATCATTCACCGGGGAGCTGTTTTTT
abundance: once
d_gene: TRBD1
v_gene: TRBV28
j_gene: TRBJ2-2

CDR3aa: CASETGVWTEAFF
CDR3nt: TGTGCCAGCGAGACAGGGGTTTGGACTGAAGCTTTCTTT
abundance: NA
d_gene: TRBD1
v_gene: TRBV2
j_gene: TRBJ1-1

CDR3aa: CASSLGDRPEKLFF
CDR3nt: TGTGCCAGCAGTTTAGGGGACAGACCAGAAAAACTGTTTTTT
abundance: NA
d_gene: TRBD1
v_gene: TRBV28
j_gene: TRBJ1-4

CDR3aa: CASSLADRVTGYTF
CDR3nt: TGTGCCAGCAGCTTGGCGGACAGGGTTACTGGCTACACCTTC
abundance: few
d_gene: TRBD1
v_gene: TRBV5-6
j_gene: TRBJ1-2

CDR3aa: CASSLVSSGTVQYF
CDR3nt: TGTGCCAGCAGTTTAGTCTCCTCGGGGACAGTTCAGTACTTC
abundance: NA
d_gene: TRBD1
v_gene: TRBV28
j_gene: TRBJ2-4

CDR3aa: CASSLEWGSGNTIYF
CDR3nt: TGTGCCAGCAGCTTGGAATGGGGCTCGGGAAACACCATATATTTT
abundance: NA
d_gene: NA
v_gene: TRBV5-6
j_gene: TRBJ1-3

CDR3aa: CASSLDRGLTGELFF
CDR3nt: TGTGCCAGCAGCTTGGACAGGGGTCTAACCGGGGAGCTGTTTTTT
abundance: NA
d_gene: TRBD1
v_gene: TRBV5-4
j_gene: TRBJ2-2

CDR3aa: CASGPDTNTEAFF
CDR3nt: TGTGCTAGTGGCCCTGACACGAACACTGAAGCTTTCTTT
abundance: few
d_gene: NA
v_gene: TRBV12-5
j_gene: TRBJ1-1

CDR3aa: CASSSAGRDSYEQYF
CDR3nt: TGTGCCAGCAGCTCAGCGGGGAGGGACTCCTACGAGCAGTACTTC
abundance: NA
d_gene: TRBD2
v_gene: TRBV7-6
j_gene: TRBJ2-7

CDR3aa: CASSYAGDTEAFF
CDR3nt: TGTGCCAGCAGCTATGCAGGGGATACTGAAGCTTTCTTT
abundance: NA
d_gene: NA
v_gene: TRBV5-6
j_gene: TRBJ1-1

CDR3aa: CATSDLAVRGAGELFF
CDR3nt: TGTGCCACCAGTGATTTGGCCGTCAGGGGGGCCGGGGAGCTGTTTTTT
abundance: NA
d_gene: NA
v_gene: TRBV24-1
j_gene: TRBJ2-2

CDR3aa: CAWSVPGGAVNTQYF
CDR3nt: TGTGCCTGGAGTGTCCCCGGGGGGGCAGTAAATACGCAGTATTTT
abundance: NA
d_gene: TRBD2
v_gene: TRBV30
j_gene: TRBJ2-3

CDR3aa: CATSGATGEDTQYF
CDR3nt: TGTGCCACCAGTGGAGCGACAGGGGAGGATACGCAGTATTTT
abundance: NA
d_gene: TRBD1
v_gene: TRBV24-1
j_gene: TRBJ2-3

CDR3aa: CSAHGTGGSNEQFF
CDR3nt: TGCAGCGCCCACGGGACAGGGGGGAGTAATGAGCAGTTCTTC
abundance: NA
d_gene: TRBD1
v_gene: TRBV29-1
j_gene: TRBJ2-1

CDR3aa: CATSDYYRGDEQFF
CDR3nt: TGTGCCACCAGTGATTACTACAGGGGCGATGAGCAGTTCTTC
abundance: NA
d_gene: TRBD1
v_gene: TRBV24-1
j_gene: TRBJ2-1

CDR3aa: CASKGGCGGGNQPQHF
CDR3nt: TGCGCCAGCAAGGGGGGGTGCGGGGGCGGCAATCAGCCCCAGCATTTT
abundance: NA
d_gene: NA
v_gene: TRBV23-1
j_gene: TRBJ1-5

CDR3aa: CASSLEGWLYEQYF
CDR3nt: TGTGCCAGCAGCTTGGAGGGCTGGCTGTACGAGCAGTACTTC
abundance: NA
d_gene: NA
v_gene: TRBV28
j_gene: TRBJ2-7

CDR3aa: CASSLEAGGSTDTQYF
CDR3nt: TGTGCCAGCAGCCTAGAAGCGGGAGGCAGCACAGATACGCAGTATTTT
abundance: NA
d_gene: TRBD2
v_gene: TRBV7-9
j_gene: TRBJ2-3